These T cell receptor beta chains were read from a single sample in a study of blood T cell repertoires in COVID-19. Data came from immunoSEQ multiplex PCR; TCRdb stores just in-frame clones and leaves some out. The data show a few hundred thousand clones, 86% seen once. The sample taken for sequencing was peripheral blood. The receptors derive from a woman between 25 and 40 years old with active or convalescent COVID-19. Both conserved end residues are part of each CDR3. The D gene is left open where the match is weak. For some rows the clone size is stated as once, few or many, or as a class when expanded; others skip it.

TRBJ1-5 - TRBV6-5 TRBD1 CASSPGTGEQPQHF TGTGCCAGCAGTCCCGGGACAGGGGAACAGCCCCAGCATTTT
TRBJ1-1 - TRBV19 - CASSISQAMGAFF TGTGCCAGTAGTATTTCACAGGCCATGGGAGCTTTCTTT
TRBJ2-7 - TRBV3-1/TRBV3-2 TRBD2 CASSRGGLYEQYF TGTGCCAGCAGCCGGGGAGGGCTCTACGAGCAGTACTTC
TRBJ2-1 - TRBV7-2 - CASSLQAVVNEQFF TGTGCCAGCAGCCTGCAAGCGGTCGTCAATGAGCAGTTCTTC
TRBJ2-2 - TRBV7-3 - CASSLKLTGELFF TGTGCCAGCAGCTTAAAGCTCACCGGGGAGCTGTTTTTT
TRBJ2-4 - TRBV28 - CASSLVRNIQYF TGTGCCAGCAGTTTAGTCAGAAACATTCAGTACTTC
TRBJ2-3 few TRBV7-9 TRBD1 CASIGTGGVDTQYF TGTGCCAGCATTGGGACAGGGGGCGTAGATACGCAGTATTTT
TRBJ2-7 - TRBV4-2 TRBD1 CASSQDRGTGQYEQYF TGTGCCAGCAGCCAAGATCGGGGGACAGGGCAGTACGAGCAGTACTTC
TRBJ1-5 once TRBV6-1 TRBD1 CASSERDRILGNQPQHF TGTGCCAGCAGTGAAAGGGACAGGATCTTAGGCAATCAGCCCCAGCATTTT
TRBJ1-4 - TRBV28 TRBD1 CASTGAGQVNEKLFF TGTGCCAGCACCGGAGCGGGACAGGTAAACGAAAAACTGTTTTTT
TRBJ2-6 - TRBV3-1/TRBV3-2 - CASSPRGSGANVLTF TGTGCCAGCAGCCCCAGGGGATCTGGGGCCAACGTCCTGACTTTC
TRBJ1-3 once TRBV7-9 - CASSTGTARGNTIYF TGTGCCAGCAGCACAGGGACGGCCAGAGGAAACACCATATATTTT
TRBJ1-4 - TRBV5-8 - CASSLPGYEKLFF TGTGCCAGCAGCTTGCCGGGTTATGAAAAACTGTTTTTT
TRBJ1-5 - TRBV7-9 TRBD1 CASSLYGTGHQPQHF TGTGCCAGCAGCTTATACGGGACAGGGCATCAGCCCCAGCATTTT
TRBJ1-1 - TRBV27 TRBD1 CASSLTGEPYSEAFF TGTGCCAGCAGTTTAACAGGGGAGCCTTACTCTGAAGCTTTCTTT